Following are 27 T cell receptor beta chains from one sample sequenced in a study of shared clonotypes between healthy human individuals. Naivety among CD8 cells was defined by CD45RO negativity and positive CCR7 selection, thereby excluding terminally differentiated effector memory CD45RA+ cells. TCRdb keeps only in-frame clones here, not all; method: immunoSEQ multiplex PCR. The profile shows just over 2,000,000 clones, approximately 94% of them singletons. What was sequenced was naive CD8+ T cells sorted from blood. These receptors all stem from a man in his late teens or twenties in good health.

The chain recombines TRBV10-3 with TRBJ1-3; D is unclear. Per germline, CDR1 ENHRY and CDR2 SYGVKD. The CDR3 spans 16 residues. The V gene lost 2 bases and the J gene lost 1 base, with 12 bases spanning the gap. This CDR3 is CAISEGLEGSGNTIYF. The CDR3 region has the DNA TGTGCCATCAGTGAGGGCCTCGAAGGGTCTGGAAACACCATATATTTT.

Note on this clone: The sample contains more than one DNA sequence encoding this CDR3. The chain couples TRBV27 to TRBJ2-7; TRBD1 aligns across 7 bases. Germline V gene lookup returns CDR1 MNHEY and CDR2 SMNVEV (reference sequence). J was trimmed by 4 bases and V by 4 bases; bases with no gene match: 4. CDR3 length equals 13 residues. CDR3 coding DNA: TGTGCCAGCAGTTACCGGGACAGTTACGAGCAGTACTTC. Its translation is CASSYRDSYEQYF.

The V gene is TRBV7-9, the J gene TRBJ2-1; unclear D gene. V lost 0 bases, J lost 0 bases, and 6 bases lay in between. This CDR3 comprises 15 residues. Germline CDR1 and CDR2: SEHNR and FQNEAQ (reference sequence). The CDR3 DNA reads TGTGCCAGCAGCTTAGCGCCAAGCTCCTACAATGAGCAGTTCTTC. The encoded protein is CASSLAPSSYNEQFF. The variable domain in full, with the rest retrieved from reference TRBV7-9 and TRBJ2-1, is DTGVSQNPRHKITKRGQNVTFRCDPISEHNRLYWYRQTLGQGPEFLTYFQNEAQLEKSRLLSDRFSAERPKGSFSTLEIQRTEQGDSAMYLCASSLAPSSYNEQFFGPGTRLTVL.

V and J are TRBV15 and TRBJ2-7; 8 bases are shared with TRBD1. Per germline, CDR1 LNHNV and CDR2 YYDKDF (reference sequence). Trimming removed 6 bases from V and 6 bases from J; junction bases left unmatched: 7. This CDR3 is built from 13 residues. CDR3 sequence: CATRTGDKVEQYF. In DNA, the CDR3 is TGTGCCACCAGGACAGGGGATAAGGTCGAGCAGTACTTC. The full variable domain, completed using reference TRBV15 and TRBJ2-7, is DAMVIQNPRYQVTQFGKPVTLSCSQTLNHNVMYWYQQKSSQAPKLLFHYYDKDFNNEADTPDNFQSRRPNTSFCFLDIRSPGLGDTAMYLCATRTGDKVEQYFGPGTRLTVT.

This chain links TRBV7-2 with TRBJ2-7; TRBD2 matches 8 bases. V lost 3 bases and J lost 3; bases outside the gene matches: 4. The CDR3 runs 14 residues. CDR1 and CDR2 from the germline V gene are SGHTA and FQGNSA. CDR3 protein: CASSFGLAYYEQYF. CDR3 DNA: TGTGCCAGCAGCTTCGGACTAGCCTACTACGAGCAGTACTTC.

V usage is TRBV5-6 and J usage is TRBJ2-7; D possibly uses TRBD1 or TRBD2 (5 bases each). Per the germline V gene, CDR1 is SGHDT and CDR2 is YYEEEE. Trimming removed 6 bases from V and 4 bases from J, with 11 bases in between. CDR3 length: 12 amino acids. CDR3 DNA: TGTGCCAGCACTATGGGGGAATACGAGCAGTACTTC. Its translation is CASTMGEYEQYF.

This clone was observed a handful of times. This chain uses TRBV2 with TRBJ1-5; 7 bases align to TRBD1. The CDR3 runs to 13 residues. After removal of 7 bases from V and 6 bases from J, the junction contained 6 bases not matched to a gene. Germline loops: CDR1 SNHLY, CDR2 FYNNEI. CDR3 sequence (DNA): TGTGCCAGCACAAGACAGGGCGGTCAGCCCCAGCATTTT. Amino acid sequence: CASTRQGGQPQHF. The full variable domain, completed using reference TRBV2 and TRBJ1-5, is EPEVTQTPSHQVTQMGQEVILRCVPISNHLYFYWYRQILGQKVEFLVSFYNNEISEKSEIFDDQFSVERPDGSNFTLKIRSTKLEDSAMYFCASTRQGGQPQHFGDGTRLSIL.

The chain employs TRBV27 and TRBJ2-7; D could derive from TRBD1 or TRBD2 (5 bases each). Germline CDR1 MNHEY, CDR2 SMNVEV (reference sequence). V dropped 5 bases and J dropped 3 bases, with 14 bases sitting between them. The CDR3 contains 14 residues. The chain's CDR3 is CASSPRGGVYEQYF. DNA of the CDR3: TGTGCCAGCAGTCCCCGGGGCGGAGTCTACGAGCAGTACTTC.

V gene TRBV5-6 combines with J gene TRBJ1-2; TRBD1 matches at 9 bases. Germline assignment: CDR1 SGHDT and CDR2 YYEEEE. This CDR3 has 14 residues. V shed 4 bases, J shed 5 bases, and the junction held 6 bases outside the gene matches. The CDR3 region is CASSPTGGLYGYTF. The CDR3 nucleotides read TGTGCCAGCAGCCCGACAGGGGGTTTGTATGGCTACACCTTC. The full variable domain, with the rest looked up from reference TRBV5-6 and TRBJ1-2, is DAGVTQSPTHLIKTRGQQVTLRCSPKSGHDTVSWYQQALGQGPQFIFQYYEEEERQRGNFPDRFSGHQFPNYSSELNVNALLLGDSALYLCASSPTGGLYGYTFGSGTRLTVV.

CDR3 region: CSVGPRDGENTEAFF. CDR3 coding DNA: TGCAGCGTTGGGCCCAGGGATGGGGAGAACACTGAAGCTTTCTTT. The J gene is TRBJ1-1, the V gene TRBV29-1; D possibly corresponds to TRBD1 (5 bases). Germline V gene data show CDR1 as SQVTM and CDR2 as ANQGSEA. The CDR3 spans 15 residues. Trimming shortened V by 4 bases and J by 1 base, and 16 bases separated the two germline ends.

The table lists this clone with a count of one. This chain connects TRBV4-1 to TRBJ2-7; perhaps TRBD2 as D (5 bases). The CDR3 length is 14 residues. Germline V CDR1 and CDR2: MGHRA, YSYEKL. Trimming pared 6 bases from V and 4 bases from J, leaving 16 bases between. The CDR3 bases are TGCGCCAGCAGTTACGGAGGCCCGGGGTACGAGCAGTACTTC. Encoded protein: CASSYGGPGYEQYF.

The chain couples TRBV11-2 to TRBJ2-5; 7 bases align to TRBD1. Losses at the gene ends were 1 base for V and 0 bases for J; bases not matched to a gene: 2. The germline V gene encodes CDR1 SGHAT and CDR2 FQNNGV. The CDR3 spans 15 residues. The CDR3 coding sequence is TGTGCCAGCAGCTTAGTGGGACAGTACCAAGAGACCCAGTACTTC. Its translation: CASSLVGQYQETQYF. Full variable domain (missing parts from reference TRBV11-2 and TRBJ2-5): EAGVAQSPRYKIIEKRQSVAFWCNPISGHATLYWYQQILGQGPKLLIQFQNNGVVDDSQLPKDRFSAERLKGVDSTLKIQPAKLEDSAVYLCASSLVGQYQETQYFGPGTRLLVL.

The CDR3 DNA follows: TGTGCCAGCAGCGTAGATAGCGGGAGGGTCCACGAGCAGTACTTC. It yields the protein CASSVDSGRVHEQYF. The chain uses TRBV9 and TRBJ2-7; 11 nucleotides line up with TRBD2. Germline CDR1 and CDR2: SGDLS and YYNGEE. Trimming cost V 0 bases and J 5 bases; bases outside gene matches: 4. This CDR3 spans 15 amino acids.

V usage is TRBV29-1 and J usage is TRBJ2-1; 7 bases fit TRBD2. V was clipped by 2 bases and J by 4 bases; unmatched bases: 2. Germline V gene lookup returns CDR1 SQVTM and CDR2 ANQGSEA. The CDR3 totals 13 residues. CDR3 nucleotides: TGCAGCGTTGAACGGGAGGCTTACAATGAGCAGTTCTTC. Its translation: CSVEREAYNEQFF.

Remarks on this clone: In the same sample, other DNA sequences code for this CDR3. The chain has TRBV27 and TRBJ2-2, with a tentative D call TRBD1 (6 bases). CDR1 and CDR2 (germline): MNHEY, SMNVEV (reference sequence). CDR3 size: 13 residues. Between the trimmed V and J ends, which lost 2 bases and 7 bases, there was a span of 8 bases. The DNA for the CDR3 is TGTGCCAGCAGTTTAGGACAGTTCGGGGAGCTGTTTTTT. Translated, it gives CASSLGQFGELFF.

This clone appeared once. The chain combines TRBV7-9 with TRBJ2-7; D is undetermined. Germline CDR1 and CDR2: SEHNR and FQNEAQ (reference sequence). Trimming stripped 5 bases from V and 2 bases from J, with 10 bases between. The CDR3 is 13 residues long. This chain's CDR3 is CASSKPHTYEQYF. The DNA of the CDR3 is TGTGCCAGCAGCAAACCTCACACCTACGAGCAGTACTTC.

The chain has TRBV10-3 and TRBJ2-1, with a tentative D call TRBD2 (5 bases). V was cut by 6 bases and J by 0 bases, with 18 bases left in between. In germline, CDR1 is ENHRY, CDR2 SYGVKD. This CDR3 spans 17 amino acids. The CDR3 here is CAISLSVSAHSYNEQFF. Here the CDR3 DNA reads TGTGCCATCAGCCTGTCCGTTAGCGCTCACTCCTACAATGAGCAGTTCTTC.

CDR3 amino acids: CASSQDPAGPNYGYTF. The CDR3 bases are TGCGCCAGCAGCCAAGATCCCGCAGGACCTAACTATGGCTACACCTTC. The chain recombines TRBV4-1 with TRBJ1-2; no definite D call. The CDR3 spans 16 residues. Germline V gene data show CDR1 as MGHRA and CDR2 as YSYEKL. Trimming stripped 0 bases from V and 0 bases from J, with 11 bases between.

The chain is built from TRBV19 and TRBJ2-7; no reliable D call. Germline V gene lookup returns CDR1 LNHDA and CDR2 SQIVND (reference sequence). V was trimmed by 10 bases and J by 0 bases, leaving 10 bases between them. The CDR3 spans 12 residues. The CDR3 bases are TGTGCCACCATCCCGACCTCCTACGAGCAGTACTTC. Its translation: CATIPTSYEQYF.

This chain uses TRBV6-1 with TRBJ1-1, with D perhaps matching TRBD1 (5 bases). The CDR3 contains 15 residues. Trimming left V 0 bases short and J 4 bases short, with 12 bases between. The V gene's germline CDR1 is MNHNS and CDR2 SASEGT. The CDR3 region is CASSEANDGGTEAFF. CDR3 DNA sequence: TGTGCCAGCAGTGAAGCTAACGATGGGGGCACTGAAGCTTTCTTT.

The chain is built from TRBV10-2 and TRBJ2-2; 7 bases are a match to TRBD1. V lost 9 bases and J lost 6; bases outside the gene matches: 7. The germline V gene encodes CDR1 WSHSY and CDR2 SAAADI. The CDR3 totals 13 residues. The CDR3 here is CASSTGVAGELFF. CDR3 sequence (DNA): TGCGCCAGTTCAACAGGGGTCGCCGGGGAGCTGTTTTTT.

The chain links TRBV11-2 to TRBJ2-7; D is possibly TRBD1 (6 bases). CDR3 length: 13 amino acids. The V end lost 1 base, the J end lost 6 bases, and 10 bases lay between the germline ends. Germline CDR1 and CDR2: SGHAT and FQNNGV. CDR3 sequence reads: CASSLVDSPEQYF. The CDR3 bases are TGTGCCAGCAGCTTAGTGGACAGCCCCGAGCAGTACTTC.

V gene TRBV10-1 combines with J gene TRBJ2-1; weak D call: TRBD1 (6 bases). In germline, CDR1 is WNHNN, CDR2 SYGVQD (reference sequence). The CDR3 loop spans 15 amino acids. V was cut by 2 bases and J by 5 bases, with 13 bases left in between. The CDR3 is CASSELAGAHNEQFF. The CDR3 DNA is TGCGCCAGCAGTGAGCTCGCAGGGGCCCACAATGAGCAGTTCTTC.

This clone was counted once. The J gene is TRBJ2-7, the V gene TRBV27, with unresolved D. Germline assignment: CDR1 MNHEY and CDR2 SMNVEV (reference sequence). This CDR3 is 15 amino acids long. Trimming cost V 0 bases and J 2 bases, with 11 bases left between them. CDR3 residues: CASSLSWGTTYEQYF. CDR3 nucleotide sequence: TGTGCCAGCAGTTTATCCTGGGGAACGACCTACGAGCAGTACTTC.

The genes are TRBV5-4 and TRBJ2-7; 8 bases map to TRBD1. Germline trimming cut 3 bases from V and 2 bases from J; bases unmatched to any gene: 7. Looked up from germline, CDR1 is SGHNT and CDR2 is YYREEE (reference sequence). This CDR3 region has 15 residues. The CDR3 sequence: CASSSGQAATYEQYF. The CDR3 nucleotides are TGTGCCAGCAGCTCGGGACAGGCGGCTACCTACGAGCAGTACTTC.

The CDR3 DNA reads TGTGCCAGCAGAAGGGACACCACCGGGGAGCTGTTTTTT. As protein: CASRRDTTGELFF. This chain uses TRBV25-1 with TRBJ2-2, with a tentative D call TRBD1 (6 bases). Germline CDR1 and CDR2: MGHDK and SYGVNS. Between the trimmed V and J ends, which lost 6 bases and 4 bases, there was a span of 9 bases. The CDR3 consists of 13 residues. Supplemented by reference TRBV25-1 and TRBJ2-2, the full variable domain reads EADIYQTPRYLVIGTGKKITLECSQTMGHDKMYWYQQDPGMELHLIHYSYGVNSTEKGDLSSESTVSRIRTEHFPLTLESARPSHTSQYLCASRRDTTGELFFGEGSRLTVL.

The chain carries TRBV28 and TRBJ2-7; possibly TRBD2 for D (6 bases). V shed 6 bases and J shed 0 bases, with 18 bases lying between them. Germline loops: CDR1 MDHEN, CDR2 SYDVKM. This CDR3 contains 16 residues. The CDR3 loop reads CASSPFGGKGSYEQYF. DNA for the CDR3: TGTGCCAGCAGCCCCTTTGGGGGGAAAGGCTCCTACGAGCAGTACTTC. Looking up the rest from reference TRBV28 and TRBJ2-7 gives the full variable domain: DVKVTQSSRYLVKRTGEKVFLECVQDMDHENMFWYRQDPGLGLRLIYFSYDVKMKEKGDIPEGYSVSREKKERFSLILESASTNQTSMYLCASSPFGGKGSYEQYFGPGTRLTVT.